What follows describes a single T cell receptor (beta chain). The sample belongs to a study of T cell responses to AZD1222 COVID-19 vaccine. Background on the study: Timing groups of about 4 and about 12 weeks for second doses were pooled.

Libraries were prepared by immunoSEQ multiplex PCR; TCRdb keeps only in-frame clonotypes and omits some of them. The data hold about 130,000 clones, with approximately 83% observed a single time. The CDR3 has 15 amino acids. Germline loops: CDR1 SGHKS, CDR2 YYEKEE (reference sequence). V was pared by 3 bases and J by 0 bases, with 10 bases between. The source was peripheral blood, collected on day 0 of AZD1222 vaccination. The source of this sequence is an adult in good health. The chain uses TRBV5-5 and TRBJ2-1, with D maybe TRBD1 (6 bases). The CDR3 coding sequence is TGTGCCAGCAGCTCAACAGGGAGCTCCTACAATGAGCAGTTCTTC. Translating gives CASSSTGSSYNEQFF.